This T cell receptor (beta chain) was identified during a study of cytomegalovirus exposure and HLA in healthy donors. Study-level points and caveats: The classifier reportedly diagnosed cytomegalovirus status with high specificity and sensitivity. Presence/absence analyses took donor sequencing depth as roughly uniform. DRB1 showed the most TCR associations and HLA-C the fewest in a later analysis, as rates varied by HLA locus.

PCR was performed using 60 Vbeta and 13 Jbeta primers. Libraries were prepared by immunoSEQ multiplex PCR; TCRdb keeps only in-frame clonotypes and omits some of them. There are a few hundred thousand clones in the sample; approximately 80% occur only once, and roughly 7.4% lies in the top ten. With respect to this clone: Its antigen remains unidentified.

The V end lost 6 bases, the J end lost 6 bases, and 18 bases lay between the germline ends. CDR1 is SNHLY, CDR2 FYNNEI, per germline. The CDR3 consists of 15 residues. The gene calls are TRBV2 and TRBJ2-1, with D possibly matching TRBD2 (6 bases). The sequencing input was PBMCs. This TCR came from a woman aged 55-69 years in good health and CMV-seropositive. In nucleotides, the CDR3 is TGTGCCAGCAGATTCCTAGCGTACGGGGGCAATGAGCAGTTCTTC. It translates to CASRFLAYGGNEQFF.